A selection of T cell receptor beta chains follows, all from one sample in a study of cytomegalovirus exposure and HLA in healthy donors. The data were produced by immunoSEQ multiplex PCR, yet TCRdb's version contains in-frame clones alone and is incomplete. Here the sample spans about 98,000 clones, around 90% being singletons. The sequenced material came from PBMCs. Receptors were obtained from a young woman in good health and CMV-seronegative. CDR3s include the opening cysteine and the closing phenylalanine or tryptophan. Each record gives: V gene, D gene, J gene, clone size, CDR3 DNA, CDR3 protein. D genes are given only for firm matches. Some rows have no size entry. The others give once, few or many, or a class for an expanded clone.

V: TRBV27; D: NA; J: TRBJ2-3; size: NA; DNA: TGTGCCAGCAGTATATATAATACGCAGTATTTT; CDR3: CASSIYNTQYF
V: TRBV28; D: NA; J: TRBJ2-3; size: NA; DNA: TGTGCCAGCAGTGCCTTACAGGGTCGAGATACGCAGTATTTT; CDR3: CASSALQGRDTQYF
V: TRBV6-5; D: NA; J: TRBJ2-2; size: NA; DNA: TGTGCCAGCAGTCCCTCTAGTTACACCGGGGAGCTGTTTTTT; CDR3: CASSPSSYTGELFF
V: TRBV7-3; D: NA; J: TRBJ2-5; size: once; DNA: TGTGCCAGCAGCAGAAGCACGCAAGAGACCCAGTACTTC; CDR3: CASSRSTQETQYF
V: TRBV12-5; D: TRBD1; J: TRBJ1-5; size: NA; DNA: TGTGCTAGTGGTCGAGGGACAGTTAAGTATAGCAATCAGCCCCAGCATTTT; CDR3: CASGRGTVKYSNQPQHF
V: TRBV27; D: NA; J: TRBJ1-2; size: NA; DNA: TGTGCCAGCAGTCGCCGACAGCCCGATAACTATGGCTACACCTTC; CDR3: CASSRRQPDNYGYTF
V: TRBV5-4; D: NA; J: TRBJ1-1; size: NA; DNA: TGTGCCAGCAGCCCATGGGGTGGGGCAGTTGAAGCTTTCTTT; CDR3: CASSPWGGAVEAFF
V: TRBV28; D: TRBD1; J: TRBJ2-5; size: NA; DNA: TGTGCCAGCAGTTCCCCCTCCGGACAGGGGGGGGTGACCCAGTACTTC; CDR3: CASSSPSGQGGVTQYF
V: TRBV7-6; D: NA; J: TRBJ1-3; size: NA; DNA: TGTGCCAGCAGCTTATCTAGGACAGCTGGAAACACCATATATTTT; CDR3: CASSLSRTAGNTIYF
V: TRBV11-2; D: NA; J: TRBJ2-7; size: few; DNA: TGTGCCAGCAGCTTAGGGGCCGGCGAGCAGTACTTC; CDR3: CASSLGAGEQYF
V: TRBV7-6; D: NA; J: TRBJ1-4; size: NA; DNA: TGTGCCAGCAGCCGCGGCGGGGAAAAACTGTTTTTT; CDR3: CASSRGGEKLFF
V: TRBV5-1; D: TRBD1; J: TRBJ1-4; size: NA; DNA: TGCGCCAGCCGCGCCTATCGGGACAGGGCTGAAAAACTGTTTTTT; CDR3: CASRAYRDRAEKLFF
V: TRBV28; D: TRBD2; J: TRBJ2-7; size: NA; DNA: TGTGCCAGCAGTTTACTAGCGGGTCGGGATTTACCCTACGAGCAGTACTTC; CDR3: CASSLLAGRDLPYEQYF
V: TRBV19; D: NA; J: TRBJ2-3; size: NA; DNA: TGTGCCAGTAGTCCTAGATCTTTCGTAAGCACAGATACGCAGTATTTT; CDR3: CASSPRSFVSTDTQYF